This T cell receptor beta chain was observed in a study of T cells in Graves' hyperthyroidism and ophthalmopathy. Looking at the study overall: The initial diagnosis was the point when peripheral blood was collected, ahead of any treatment. Study results and limitations: The model's output predicted ophthalmopathy at a median of around 7 months prior to onset.

PBMCs were collected from an approximately 9 ml volume of fresh peripheral blood. V lost 4 bases to trimming and J lost 4 bases; unmatched junction nucleotides: 12. The germline V gene has CDR1 SGHDT and CDR2 YYEEEE. CDR3 length: 17 amino acids. This clonotype has a handful of counts. Its antigen is currently unknown. Amplification of TCR beta CDR3 regions used RNA as the template. HTBI primers drove first-round RT-PCR of the TCR CDR3. MiXCR was run by TCRdb on the multiplex PCR reads, yielding one entry per CDR3 protein. The sample records a few hundred thousand distinct CDR3 sequences, 20% to 25% being singletons.

This chain connects TRBV5-6 to TRBJ2-1; 9 bases match TRBD2. What was sequenced was blood. The TCR comes from a man aged 50-60 years with Graves' hyperthyroidism. CDR3 amino acids: CASSPRLREGRYNEQFF. For the CDR3, the DNA is TGTGCCAGCAGCCCAAGGCTGCGGGAGGGCCGTTACAATGAGCAGTTCTTC. The full variable domain, its missing parts supplied by reference TRBV5-6 and TRBJ2-1, is DAGVTQSPTHLIKTRGQQVTLRCSPKSGHDTVSWYQQALGQGPQFIFQYYEEEERQRGNFPDRFSGHQFPNYSSELNVNALLLGDSALYLCASSPRLREGRYNEQFFGPGTRLTVL.